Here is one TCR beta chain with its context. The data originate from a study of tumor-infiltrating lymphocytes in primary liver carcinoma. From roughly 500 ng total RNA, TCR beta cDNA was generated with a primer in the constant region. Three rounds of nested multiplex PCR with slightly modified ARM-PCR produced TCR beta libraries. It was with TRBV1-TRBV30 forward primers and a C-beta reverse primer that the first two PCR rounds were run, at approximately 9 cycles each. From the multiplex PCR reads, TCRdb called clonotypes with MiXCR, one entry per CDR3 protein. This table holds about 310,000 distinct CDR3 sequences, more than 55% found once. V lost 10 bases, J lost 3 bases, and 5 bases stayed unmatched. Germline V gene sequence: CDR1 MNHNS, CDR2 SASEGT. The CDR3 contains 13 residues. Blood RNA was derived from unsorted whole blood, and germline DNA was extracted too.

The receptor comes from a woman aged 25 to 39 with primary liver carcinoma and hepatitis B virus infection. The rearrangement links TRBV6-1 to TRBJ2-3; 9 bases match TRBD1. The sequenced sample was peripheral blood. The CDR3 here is CAMGQGETDTQYF. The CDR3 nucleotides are TGTGCCATGGGACAGGGCGAGACAGATACGCAGTATTTT.